What follows are 12 T cell receptor beta chains derived from one specimen sequenced in a study of CD8 T cells in ankylosing spondylitis. General observations from the study: Typical of ankylosing spondylitis blood, it appeared, was a TCR beta motif of eight highly homologous variants.

Their recognized antigens are unknown. Using its own MiXCR run on the 5' RACE reads, TCRdb lists one record per CDR3 protein. Of about 800,000 distinct CDR3 sequences in the sample, 10% to 15% are singletons; the top ten hold 0.51%. The sequencing sample was made of blood, either unsorted or a sorted T cell fraction (not recorded which). The receptors were gathered from a male donor with ankylosing spondylitis.

In this sample, this clonotype turned up a few times. This chain links TRBV29-1 with TRBJ2-1, with a weak D call TRBD1 (7 bases). The CDR3 runs to 13 residues. CDR1 and CDR2 from the germline V gene are SQVTM and ANQGSEA. V was clipped by 6 bases and J by 6 bases, with 15 bases between them. The CDR3 here is CSVLAGGGNEQFF. As DNA, the CDR3 is TGCAGCGTCTTAGCAGGGGGAGGCAATGAGCAGTTCTTC.

A few counts support this clonotype. V gene TRBV7-2 combines with J gene TRBJ1-2, with 12 bases identical to TRBD1. J gave up 3 bases and V 5 bases, and 10 bases lay outside the gene matches. This CDR3 contains 17 residues. The germline V gene encodes CDR1 SGHTA and CDR2 FQGNSA. DNA of the CDR3: TGTGCCAGCAGCCCCGCTGGGGGACAGGGGGCCCACTATGGCTACACCTTC. Translating it yields CASSPAGGQGAHYGYTF.

This clonotype has only a few counts. The gene calls are TRBV9 and TRBJ1-3; D is uncertain. V was cut by 0 bases and J by 7 bases, with 14 bases left in between. Germline assignment: CDR1 SGDLS and CDR2 YYNGEE. CDR3 length: 15 amino acids. Written as DNA, the CDR3 is TGTGCCAGCAGCGTAGGTACAGCCTCACTCAACACCATATATTTT. It yields the protein CASSVGTASLNTIYF.

The gene calls are TRBV28 and TRBJ2-5; the D is unclear. V lost 2 bases and J 0 bases, leaving 7 bases between the germline ends. The CDR3 loop spans 14 amino acids. Germline V lookup: CDR1 MDHEN, CDR2 SYDVKM. The CDR3 protein is CASSLTHYQETQYF. CDR3 nucleotide sequence: TGTGCCAGCAGTTTAACCCATTACCAAGAGACCCAGTACTTC.

V and J are TRBV27 and TRBJ2-1; D remains unclear. CDR3 length equals 14 residues. V was shortened by 1 base and J by 8 bases, with 12 bases between the two germline ends. The germline V gene encodes CDR1 MNHEY and CDR2 SMNVEV (reference sequence). In nucleotides, the CDR3 is TGTGCCAGCAGTTTATTAGTTCTTACAGATGAGCAGTTCTTC. Protein sequence: CASSLLVLTDEQFF.

This clonotype was detected ten times or more. The V gene is TRBV13, the J gene TRBJ1-2; D unresolved. Germline CDR1 PRHDT, CDR2 FYEKMQ (reference sequence). The ends were cut back, 5 bases at V and 5 bases at J, with 6 bases in the middle. CDR3 length equals 11 residues. The CDR3 DNA is TGTGCCAGCAGCACCCTATATGGCTACACCTTC. Translated, it gives CASSTLYGYTF. Full variable domain (remainder filled in from reference TRBV13 and TRBJ1-2): AAGVIQSPRHLIKEKRETATLKCYPIPRHDTVYWYQQGPGQDPQFLISFYEKMQSDKGSIPDRFSAQQFSDYHSELNMSSLELGDSALYFCASSTLYGYTFGSGTRLTVV.

The J gene is TRBJ2-3, the V gene TRBV18; D might be TRBD2 (5 bases). This CDR3 is built from 16 residues. CDR1 is KGHSH and CDR2 is LQKENI in the germline V gene. V gave up 0 bases and J gave up 11 bases, with 21 bases separating them. The CDR3 spells CASSPPQRPRPGMQYF. In DNA, the CDR3 is TGTGCCAGCTCACCACCTCAGCGGCCCCGACCAGGAATGCAGTATTTT. Full variable domain (remainder filled in from reference TRBV18 and TRBJ2-3): NAGVMQNPRHLVRRRGQEARLRCSPMKGHSHVYWYRQLPEEGLKFMVYLQKENIIDESGMPKERFSAEFPKEGPSILRIQQVVRGDSAAYFCASSPPQRPRPGMQYFGPGTRLTVL.

This clonotype was picked up a small number of times. The chain joins TRBV30 to TRBJ2-3, with 7 bases that match TRBD2. Trimming cost V 7 bases and J 0 bases; bases outside gene matches: 4. Germline values: CDR1 GTSNPN, CDR2 SVGIG (reference sequence). The CDR3 has 13 amino acids. CDR3 DNA: TGTGCCTTAAGCGGGATCAGCACAGATACGCAGTATTTT. Amino acid sequence: CALSGISTDTQYF.

In its sample, this clonotype was seen many times. The chain couples TRBV29-1 to TRBJ2-5; tentatively, D is TRBD1 or TRBD2 (5 bases each). Trimming took off 6 bases at V and 5 bases at J, with 13 bases between the two ends. This CDR3 is built from 12 residues. The germline V gene encodes CDR1 SQVTM and CDR2 ANQGSEA. CDR3 amino acids: CSVGAREETQYF. CDR3 nucleotides: TGCAGCGTAGGGGCCAGGGAGGAGACCCAGTACTTC.

This clonotype occurred many times. Written as DNA, the CDR3 is TGCAGTGCGCCCGGACGTCCGGGGGCCGGCTACACCTTC. It is translated as CSAPGRPGAGYTF. This chain links TRBV20-1 with TRBJ1-2, with a tentative D call TRBD1 (6 bases). Trimming left V 6 bases short and J 8 bases short, with 19 bases between. The CDR3 runs to 13 residues. Looked up from germline, CDR1 is DFQATT and CDR2 is SNEGSKA (reference sequence).

In its sample, this clonotype was seen many times. CDR3 coding DNA: TGCGCCAGCAGCTTGGAGACGGGGGTTTCCTACGAGCAGTACTTC. It translates to CASSLETGVSYEQYF. V and J are TRBV5-1 and TRBJ2-7, with a possible D match to TRBD2 (6 bases). The germline V gene encodes CDR1 SGHRS and CDR2 YFSETQ. This CDR3 is 15 amino acids long. V dropped 0 bases and J dropped 1 base, with 11 bases sitting between them. The full variable domain, completed using reference TRBV5-1 and TRBJ2-7, is KAGVTQTPRYLIKTRGQQVTLSCSPISGHRSVSWYQQTPGQGLQFLFEYFSETQRNKGNFPGRFSGRQFSNSRSEMNVSTLELGDSALYLCASSLETGVSYEQYFGPGTRLTVT.

The CDR3 bases are TGTGCCAGCAGCGTTGGACAGGGGGCCTGGGGCTACACCTTC. The encoded protein is CASSVGQGAWGYTF. The chain is built from TRBV9 and TRBJ1-2; 11 positions agree with TRBD1. The CDR3 consists of 14 residues. The V gene's germline CDR1 is SGDLS and CDR2 YYNGEE. Losses at the gene ends were 2 bases for V and 8 bases for J; bases not matched to a gene: 5.